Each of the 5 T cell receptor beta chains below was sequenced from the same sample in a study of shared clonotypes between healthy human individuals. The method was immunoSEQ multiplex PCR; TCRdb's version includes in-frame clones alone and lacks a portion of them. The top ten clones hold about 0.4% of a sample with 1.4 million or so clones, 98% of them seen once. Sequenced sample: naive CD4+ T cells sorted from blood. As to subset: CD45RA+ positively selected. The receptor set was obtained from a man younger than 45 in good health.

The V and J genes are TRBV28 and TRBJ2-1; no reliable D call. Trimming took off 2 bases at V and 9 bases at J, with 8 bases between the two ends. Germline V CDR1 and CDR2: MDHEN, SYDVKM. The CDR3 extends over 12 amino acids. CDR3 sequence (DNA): TGTGCCAGCAGTTTAGTAGTCGGTGAGCAGTTCTTC. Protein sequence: CASSLVVGEQFF.

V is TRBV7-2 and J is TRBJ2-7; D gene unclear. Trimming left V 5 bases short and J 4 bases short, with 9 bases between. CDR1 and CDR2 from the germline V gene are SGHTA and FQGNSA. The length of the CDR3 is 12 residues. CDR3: CASSVAAYEQYF. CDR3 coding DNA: TGTGCCAGCAGCGTCGCGGCTTACGAGCAGTACTTC.

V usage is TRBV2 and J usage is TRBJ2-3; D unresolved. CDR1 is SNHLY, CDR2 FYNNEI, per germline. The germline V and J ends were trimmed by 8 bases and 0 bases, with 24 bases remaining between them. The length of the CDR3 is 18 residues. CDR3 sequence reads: CASQAPRSRRASTDTQYF. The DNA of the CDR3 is TGTGCCAGCCAGGCCCCGAGGTCGAGACGTGCTAGCACAGATACGCAGTATTTT.

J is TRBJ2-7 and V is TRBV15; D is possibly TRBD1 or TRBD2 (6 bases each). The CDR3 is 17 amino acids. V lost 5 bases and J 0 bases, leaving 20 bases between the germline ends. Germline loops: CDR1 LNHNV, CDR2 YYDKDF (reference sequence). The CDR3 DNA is TGTGCCACCAGCGGGGAATTAGGGGGGCCCAGCTCCTACGAGCAGTACTTC. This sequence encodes CATSGELGGPSSYEQYF.

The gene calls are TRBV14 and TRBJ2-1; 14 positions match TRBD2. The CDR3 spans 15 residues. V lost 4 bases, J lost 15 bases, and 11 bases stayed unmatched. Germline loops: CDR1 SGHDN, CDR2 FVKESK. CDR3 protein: CASSPPGLAGERWFF. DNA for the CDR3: TGTGCCAGCAGCCCGCCGGGACTAGCGGGAGAGAGGTGGTTCTTC.